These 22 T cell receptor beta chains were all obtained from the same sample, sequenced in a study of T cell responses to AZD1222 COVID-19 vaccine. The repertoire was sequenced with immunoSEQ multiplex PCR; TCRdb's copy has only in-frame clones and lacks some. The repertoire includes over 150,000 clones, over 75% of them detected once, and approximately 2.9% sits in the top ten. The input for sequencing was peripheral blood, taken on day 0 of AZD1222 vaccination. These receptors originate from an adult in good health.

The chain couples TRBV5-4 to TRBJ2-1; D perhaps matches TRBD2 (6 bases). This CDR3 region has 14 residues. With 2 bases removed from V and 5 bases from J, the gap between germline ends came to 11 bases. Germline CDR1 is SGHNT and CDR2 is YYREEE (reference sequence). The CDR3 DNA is TGTGCCAGCAGCTTTGGAGGGGCTGACAATGAGCAGTTCTTC. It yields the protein CASSFGGADNEQFF.

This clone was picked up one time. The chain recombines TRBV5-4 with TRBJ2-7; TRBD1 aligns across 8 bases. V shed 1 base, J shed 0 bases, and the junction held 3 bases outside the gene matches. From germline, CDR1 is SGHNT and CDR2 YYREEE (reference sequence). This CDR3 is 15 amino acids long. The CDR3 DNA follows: TGTGCCAGCAGCTTGCCCGACAGGGGCTCCTACGAGCAGTACTTC. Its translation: CASSLPDRGSYEQYF.

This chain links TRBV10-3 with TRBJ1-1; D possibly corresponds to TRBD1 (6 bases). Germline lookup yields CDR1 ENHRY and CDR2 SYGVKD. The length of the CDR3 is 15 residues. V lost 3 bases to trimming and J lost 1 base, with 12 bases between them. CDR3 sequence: CAISDSGQTNTEAFF. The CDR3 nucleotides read TGTGCCATCAGTGATTCGGGACAAACGAACACTGAAGCTTTCTTT.

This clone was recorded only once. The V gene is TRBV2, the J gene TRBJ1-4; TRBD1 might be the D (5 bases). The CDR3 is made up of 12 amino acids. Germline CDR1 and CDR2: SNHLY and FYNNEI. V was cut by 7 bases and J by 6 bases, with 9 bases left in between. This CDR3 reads CASMPRDEKLFF. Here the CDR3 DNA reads TGTGCCAGCATGCCCAGGGATGAAAAACTGTTTTTT.

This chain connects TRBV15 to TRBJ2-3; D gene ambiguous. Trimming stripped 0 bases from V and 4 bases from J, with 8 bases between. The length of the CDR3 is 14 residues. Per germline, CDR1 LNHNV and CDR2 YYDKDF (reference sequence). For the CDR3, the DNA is TGTGCCACCAGCAGAGAAGTCGGGCCAGATACGCAGTATTTT. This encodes CATSREVGPDTQYF.

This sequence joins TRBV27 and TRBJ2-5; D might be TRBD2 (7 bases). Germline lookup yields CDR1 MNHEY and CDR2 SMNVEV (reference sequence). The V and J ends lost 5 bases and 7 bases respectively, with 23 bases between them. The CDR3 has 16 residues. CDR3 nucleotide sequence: TGTGCCAGCAGTCCCCGGGGGGCGGGGCTCGCTGGGACCCAGTACTTC. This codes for CASSPRGAGLAGTQYF.

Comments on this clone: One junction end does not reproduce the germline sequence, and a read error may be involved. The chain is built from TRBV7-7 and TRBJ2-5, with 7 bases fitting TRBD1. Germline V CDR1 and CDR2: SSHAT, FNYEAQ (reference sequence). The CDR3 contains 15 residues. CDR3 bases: TGTGCTAGCAGCAAGGGACAGACCCTCTGGGAGACCCAGTACTTC. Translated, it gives CASSKGQTLWETQYF.

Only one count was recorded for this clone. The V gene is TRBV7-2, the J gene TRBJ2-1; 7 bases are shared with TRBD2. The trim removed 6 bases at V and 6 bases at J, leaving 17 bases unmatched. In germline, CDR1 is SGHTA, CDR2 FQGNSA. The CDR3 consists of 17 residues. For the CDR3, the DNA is TGTGCCAGCAGGACTTTAGGTGGGGGGGGAGCGGGCAATGAGCAGTTCTTC. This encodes CASRTLGGGGAGNEQFF.

CDR3: CASSRQGVTDTQYF. CDR3 nucleotides: TGTGCCAGCAGTCGACAGGGGGTCACAGATACGCAGTATTTT. V is TRBV7-2 and J is TRBJ2-3, with 9 bases fitting TRBD1. The CDR3 runs to 14 residues. The germline V gene encodes CDR1 SGHTA and CDR2 FQGNSA. Trimming took 6 bases from V and 2 from J; bases not matched to a gene: 3.

The CDR3 DNA is TGTGCCAGCAGTGCGTCGGTCGCTAGGGATTCACCCCTCCACTTT. Protein: CASSASVARDSPLHF. The V and J genes are TRBV25-1 and TRBJ1-6; D uncertain. Per the germline V gene, CDR1 is MGHDK and CDR2 is SYGVNS. There are 15 residues in the CDR3. Trimming took 4 bases from V and 8 from J, leaving 15 bases between them.

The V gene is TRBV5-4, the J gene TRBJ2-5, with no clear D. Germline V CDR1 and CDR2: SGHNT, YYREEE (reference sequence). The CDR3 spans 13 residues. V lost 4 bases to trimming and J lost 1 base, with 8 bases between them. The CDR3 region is CASSGNPQETQYF. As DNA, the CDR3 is TGTGCCAGCAGCGGTAATCCCCAAGAGACCCAGTACTTC.

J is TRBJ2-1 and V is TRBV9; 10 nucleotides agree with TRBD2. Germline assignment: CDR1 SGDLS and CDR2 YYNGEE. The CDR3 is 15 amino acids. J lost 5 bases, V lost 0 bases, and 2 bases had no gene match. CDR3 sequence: CASSVALAGHNEQFF. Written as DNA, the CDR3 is TGTGCCAGCAGCGTAGCACTAGCGGGACACAATGAGCAGTTCTTC. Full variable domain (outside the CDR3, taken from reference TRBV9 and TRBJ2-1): DSGVTQTPKHLITATGQRVTLRCSPRSGDLSVYWYQQSLDQGLQFLIQYYNGEERAKGNILERFSAQQFPDLHSELNLSSLELGDSALYFCASSVALAGHNEQFFGPGTRLTVL.

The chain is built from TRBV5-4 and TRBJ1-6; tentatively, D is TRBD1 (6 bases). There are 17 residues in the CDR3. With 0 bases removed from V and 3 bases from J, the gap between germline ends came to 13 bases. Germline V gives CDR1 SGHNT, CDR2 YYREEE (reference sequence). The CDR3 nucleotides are TGTGCCAGCAGCTTGGACCTCGACAGGAGCTATAATTCACCCCTCCACTTT. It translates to CASSLDLDRSYNSPLHF.

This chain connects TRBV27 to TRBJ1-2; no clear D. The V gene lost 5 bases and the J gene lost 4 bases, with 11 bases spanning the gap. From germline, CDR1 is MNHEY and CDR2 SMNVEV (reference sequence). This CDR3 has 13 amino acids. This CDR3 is CASSNVGSYGYTF. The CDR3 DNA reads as TGTGCCAGCAGTAACGTTGGAAGCTATGGCTACACCTTC.

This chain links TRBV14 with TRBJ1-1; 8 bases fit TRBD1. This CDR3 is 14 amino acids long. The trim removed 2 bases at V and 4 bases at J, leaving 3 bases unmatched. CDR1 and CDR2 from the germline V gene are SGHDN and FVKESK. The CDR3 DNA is TGTGCCAGCAGCCAAAGCACAGGGGGCACTGAAGCTTTCTTT. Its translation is CASSQSTGGTEAFF.

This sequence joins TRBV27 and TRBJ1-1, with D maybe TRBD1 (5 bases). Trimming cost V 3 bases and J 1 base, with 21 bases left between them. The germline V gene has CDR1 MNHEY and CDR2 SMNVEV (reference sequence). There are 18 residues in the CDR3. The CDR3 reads CASSFLSRPGRKNTEAFF. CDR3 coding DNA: TGTGCCAGCAGTTTCCTAAGTAGGCCGGGACGGAAGAACACTGAAGCTTTCTTT.

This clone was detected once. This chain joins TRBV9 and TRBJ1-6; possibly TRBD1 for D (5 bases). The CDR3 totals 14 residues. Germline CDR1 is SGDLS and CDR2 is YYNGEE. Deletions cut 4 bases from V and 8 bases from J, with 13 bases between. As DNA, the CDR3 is TGTGCCAGCAGCTCGGGGGTTATGGATTCACCCCTCCACTTT. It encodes CASSSGVMDSPLHF.

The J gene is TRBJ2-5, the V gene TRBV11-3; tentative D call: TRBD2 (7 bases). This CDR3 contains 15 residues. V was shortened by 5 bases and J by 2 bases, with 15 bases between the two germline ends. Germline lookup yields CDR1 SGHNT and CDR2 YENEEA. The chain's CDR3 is CASSPEGGRQETQYF. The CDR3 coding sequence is TGTGCCAGCAGCCCCGAGGGGGGGCGACAAGAGACCCAGTACTTC.

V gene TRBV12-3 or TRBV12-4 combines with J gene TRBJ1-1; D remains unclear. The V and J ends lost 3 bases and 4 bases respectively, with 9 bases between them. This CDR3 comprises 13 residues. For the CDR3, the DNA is TGTGCCAGCAGTTTTTCGAGTCCCACTGAAGCTTTCTTT. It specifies CASSFSSPTEAFF.

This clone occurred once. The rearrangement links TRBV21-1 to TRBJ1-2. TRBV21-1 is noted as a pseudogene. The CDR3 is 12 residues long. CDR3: CASSKRAGTPTF. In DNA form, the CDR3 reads TGTGCCAGCAGCAAAAGGGCGGGCACCCCCACCTTC.

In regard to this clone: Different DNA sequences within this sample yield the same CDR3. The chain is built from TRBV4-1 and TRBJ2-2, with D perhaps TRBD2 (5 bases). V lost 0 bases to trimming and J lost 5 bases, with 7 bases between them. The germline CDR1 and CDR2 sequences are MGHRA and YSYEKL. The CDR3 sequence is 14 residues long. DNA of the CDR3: TGCGCCAGCAGCCAAGAGGGCGGGACCGGGGAGCTGTTTTTT. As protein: CASSQEGGTGELFF.

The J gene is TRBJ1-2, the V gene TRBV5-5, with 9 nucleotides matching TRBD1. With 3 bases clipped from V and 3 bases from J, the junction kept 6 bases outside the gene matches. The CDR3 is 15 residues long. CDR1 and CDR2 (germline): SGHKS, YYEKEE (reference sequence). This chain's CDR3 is CASSSTGGSYYGYTF. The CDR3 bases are TGTGCCAGCAGCTCCACAGGGGGCTCCTACTATGGCTACACCTTC. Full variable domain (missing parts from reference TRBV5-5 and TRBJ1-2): DAGVTQSPTHLIKTRGQQVTLRCSPISGHKSVSWYQQVLGQGPQFIFQYYEKEERGRGNFPDRFSARQFPNYSSELNVNALLLGDSALYLCASSSTGGSYYGYTFGSGTRLTVV.